The rows below give T cell receptor beta chains drawn from one sample of a study of cytomegalovirus exposure and HLA in healthy donors. Only in-frame clones appear in the TCRdb table, and some are missing; sequencing was by immunoSEQ multiplex PCR. The sample lists 70,000 to 95,000 clones; approximately 76% were seen once. The sequenced sample consisted of PBMCs. These receptors were taken from a young man in good health and CMV-seropositive. Each CDR3 is given with its conserved first and last residue. Fields, in order: V gene, D gene, clone size, J gene, CDR3 DNA, CDR3 protein. A D gene is named only where the DNA matches it firmly. Some rows mark clone size as missing; the rest say once, few, many or name a class of expanded clone.

TRBV4-1,TRBD2,.,TRBJ2-7,TGCGCCAGCAGCCCGGGACTAGCGGGAGGGTCCTACGAGCAGTACTTC,CASSPGLAGGSYEQYF
TRBV9,.,.,TRBJ2-3,TGTGCCAGCAGCGAGGGGGGGTTTGGGTATACAGATACGCAGTATTTT,CASSEGGFGYTDTQYF
TRBV5-4,TRBD1,once,TRBJ1-1,TGTGCCAGCAGCTTGGGATTACCGGGACAGTTTCCGGATGAAGCTTTCTTT,CASSLGLPGQFPDEAFF
TRBV6-1,.,.,TRBJ2-3,TGTGCCAGCAGGACACCTTTCGACAGGGATACGCAGTATTTT,CASRTPFDRDTQYF
TRBV7-9,TRBD1,.,TRBJ1-5,TGTGCCAGCAGGCCGGGACAGGTGGGAGATCAGCCCCAGCATTTT,CASRPGQVGDQPQHF
TRBV30,.,few,TRBJ1-5,TGTGCCTGGAGTGTACTCCGAGGCAATCAGCCCCAGCATTTT,CAWSVLRGNQPQHF
TRBV5-1,.,.,TRBJ1-2,TGCGCCAGCAGTTCCCCGGGCGGGGGCTACACCTTC,CASSSPGGGYTF
TRBV28,.,.,TRBJ2-7,TGTGCCAGCAGATCCCCGGGAGAGGGGTACGAGCAGTACTTC,CASRSPGEGYEQYF
TRBV30,TRBD2,.,TRBJ2-2,TGTGCCTGGCACCGGGGGGGAACCGGGGAGCTGTTTTTT,CAWHRGGTGELFF
TRBV19,.,.,TRBJ2-7,TGTGCCAGTAGTCTAAATAGCGATTCCTACGAGCAGTACTTC,CASSLNSDSYEQYF
TRBV29-1,TRBD2,.,TRBJ2-7,TGCAGCGTTGTTTTAGCGGGAGGATGGGGCGAGCAGTACTTC,CSVVLAGGWGEQYF
TRBV4-1,.,.,TRBJ2-5,TGCGCCAGCAGCCAAGAACACCGCCAAGAGACCCAGTACTTC,CASSQEHRQETQYF
TRBV9,.,.,TRBJ1-1,TGTGCCAGCAGCGCCCAGGAGAACACTGAAGCTTTCTTT,CASSAQENTEAFF
TRBV5-1,.,.,TRBJ2-2,TGCGCCAGCAGCTTGGAAGGGACATCGAACACCGGGGAGCTGTTTTTT,CASSLEGTSNTGELFF
TRBV18,.,.,TRBJ2-7,TGTGCCAGCTCACCAGGCGGGGTCCCCTACGAGCAGTACTTC,CASSPGGVPYEQYF
TRBV7-9,.,.,TRBJ1-4,TGTGCCAGCAGCCACAGGGAGGGAGAAAAACTGTTTTTT,CASSHREGEKLFF
TRBV29-1,.,.,TRBJ1-5,TGCAGCGTTGCCCAGGGGAATATCGGCAATCAGCCCCAGCATTTT,CSVAQGNIGNQPQHF
TRBV6-5,TRBD1,.,TRBJ1-6,TGTGCCAGCAGTTTGGTGGCAGGGGGCAATTCACCCCTCCACTTT,CASSLVAGGNSPLHF
TRBV5-4,TRBD1,.,TRBJ2-1,TGTGCCAGCAGTTCCACGAGTATGGGGACAGGGCAGTTCTTC,CASSSTSMGTGQFF
TRBV4-3,.,.,TRBJ2-7,TGCGCCAGCAGCCAAGTCCCTAGCGAATACGAGCAGTACTTC,CASSQVPSEYEQYF
TRBV27,.,.,TRBJ2-1,TGTGCCAGCAGTCCCTCCTTCGGGACCTACAATGAGCAGTTCTTC,CASSPSFGTYNEQFF
TRBV19,.,.,TRBJ2-7,TGTGCCAGTAGCCGCAGGGGAGGGGGCTACGAGCAGTACTTC,CASSRRGGGYEQYF
TRBV19,TRBD1,once,TRBJ1-5,TGTGCCAGTAGTCTGACAGGGTTTAATCAGCCCCAGCATTTT,CASSLTGFNQPQHF
TRBV4-1,.,.,TRBJ1-1,TGCGCCAGCAGCCGGTCCCAGGGTTTTACTGAAGCTTTCTTT,CASSRSQGFTEAFF
TRBV7-9,TRBD1,.,TRBJ1-1,TGTGCCAGCAGCTTAGCGACGACAGGGAAGAAGGCTGAAGCTTTCTTT,CASSLATTGKKAEAFF
TRBV25-1,.,.,TRBJ1-4,TGTGCCAGCAGTGAAGGTGGGGAAGCGGCGAAACTGTTTTTT,CASSEGGEAAKLFF
TRBV7-9,.,.,TRBJ2-7,TGTGCCAGCAGCCCCGGGACTCTTGGGCTGTCCTACGAGCAGTACTTC,CASSPGTLGLSYEQYF
TRBV7-7,TRBD1,.,TRBJ1-1,TGTGCTAGCTCCCCGGACAGGCACAGTGAAGCTTTCTTT,CASSPDRHSEAFF
TRBV28,TRBD1,few,TRBJ1-1,TGTGCCAGCAAGGGGCCAGGGGGTAACACTGAAGCTTTCTTT,CASKGPGGNTEAFF
TRBV18,TRBD1,.,TRBJ1-2,TGTGCCAGCTCACCTAGGGACAGCCCTTATGGCTACACCTTC,CASSPRDSPYGYTF
TRBV7-9,TRBD1,.,TRBJ2-2,TGTGCCAGCAGCCCCCAAACAGGGGGCTTGGGGGAGCTGTTTTTT,CASSPQTGGLGELFF
TRBV7-3,TRBD1,few,TRBJ2-1,TGTGCCAGCAGCTTAACGTACCCGGGACAGGGGGGTAAGGATGAGCAGTTCTTC,CASSLTYPGQGGKDEQFF
TRBV14,.,.,TRBJ2-4,TGTGCCAGCAGCCTTCGACAGACAGGAGCGACCAAAAACATTCAGTACTTC,CASSLRQTGATKNIQYF
TRBV2,.,.,TRBJ1-1,TGTGCCAGCAGTCAGGGGTTAGGCACTGAAGCTTTCTTT,CASSQGLGTEAFF
TRBV5-1,TRBD2,.,TRBJ2-6,TGCGCCAGCAGCTTGGCCAGCGGGAAGCGAGGGGCCAACGTCCTGACTTTC,CASSLASGKRGANVLTF
TRBV7-9,.,few,TRBJ2-7,TGTTCCAGCAGCTTCAAACAGGAGCAGTACTTC,CSSSFKQEQYF
TRBV5-1,.,.,TRBJ1-3,TGCGCCAGCAGCTTGGGGACTCGTGGAAACACCATATATTTT,CASSLGTRGNTIYF